The rows below give T cell receptor beta chains drawn from one sample of a study of shared clonotypes between healthy human individuals. Some clones are missing from TCRdb's copy, which holds only in-frame ones; the method was immunoSEQ multiplex PCR. The table has about 2.5 million clones, around 92% seen once; the top ten hold roughly 0.34%. The specimen was naive CD4+ T cells from PBMCs. These receptors all stem from a man younger than 35 in good health. Some clones in this sample may be carry-over from other donors' samples. CDR3s leave out the opening cysteine and the closing phenylalanine or tryptophan. A D gene is named only where the DNA matches it firmly.

TRBV5-6	NA	ASSLVGEHEQY
TRBV5-1	NA	ASSLRQVTYEQY
TRBV6-1	NA	ASSTRNSYEQY
TRBV7-9	TRBD2	ASSVRPAGDADTQY
TRBV4-2	TRBD2	ASSRGLAGVETQY
TRBV19	NA	ASRVNPNGANVLT
TRBV7-8	TRBD1	ASSWTGPSYEQY
TRBV5-1	NA	ASSPGQLSTDTQY
TRBV9	NA	ASSVVGGVATDTQY
TRBV6-5	NA	ASSYSARPVDQPQH
TRBV6-5	NA	ASSYSSQAHYT
TRBV6-1	NA	ASRNPGQTRNT
TRBV18	NA	ASSRPGSPYEQY
TRBV9	NA	ASSPGIFPGPGTDTQY
TRBV18	TRBD2	ASSPRLAGDEQY
TRBV28	TRBD2	ASSNSGRAYNEQF
TRBV9	NA	ASSPQEFSGNTIY
TRBV7-9	TRBD1	ASSTRTGAKNIQY
TRBV4-2	NA	ASSQGTVLETQY
TRBV6-5	NA	ASRPTGQVEQF
TRBV2	NA	ASRMDFTGGNTIY
TRBV2	TRBD1	ASGDRGPSGYT
TRBV6-1	TRBD2	ASSEYGGKSTDTQY
TRBV7-9	TRBD2	ASSLFRLAGVVTQY
TRBV4-1	NA	ASSQGRGEKLF
TRBV28	TRBD2	ASSSGGDEQY
TRBV12-5	TRBD1	ASGLGQAYYGYT
TRBV11-1	NA	ASSLDRPNYGYT
TRBV2	NA	ASSADQNTEAF
TRBV7-3	TRBD1	ASSLTGTGVGEKLF
TRBV2	NA	ASSGAWDEQF
TRBV19	NA	ASSPQQGRNYEQY
TRBV19	NA	ASSRVHTEAF
TRBV11-2	NA	ASSLVPNTEAF
TRBV9	NA	ASSVGGAMNTEAF